These 13 T cell receptor beta chains were all obtained from the same sample, sequenced in a study of PD-1 blockade in classical Hodgkin lymphoma (TCRdb year 2020). The sample's time point label, decoded: cycle 1 day 1 (C1D1), immediately before nivolumab initiation. Relapse after autologous stem cell transplantation had occurred in all trial patients, and cohorts A, B and C were distinguished by prior brentuximab vedotin exposure. The library was produced with the immunoSEQ multiplex PCR assay. Here the immuneACCESS table is served through TCRdb, limited to in-frame sequences with V and J called. Missing clones are a known gap in these copies; in checked studies unresolved V genes cover under half, and the rest lacks a known reason. In this sample the table shows about 18,000 clones, 75% to 90% of which occur a single time. Approximately 24% of the sample is held by the ten biggest clonotypes. Material: peripheral blood mononuclear cells (PBMCs), obtained at baseline. Receptor source: a human donor with classical Hodgkin lymphoma.

This clone was seen just once. V usage is TRBV10-3 and J usage is TRBJ2-3; TRBD2 aligns across 15 bases. V shed 6 bases and J 1 base; nucleotides not matched to a gene: 2. The CDR3 extends over 16 amino acids. Per the germline V gene, CDR1 is ENHRY and CDR2 is SYGVKD. The CDR3 here is CAIRRTSGGGTDTQYF. Written as DNA, the CDR3 is TGTGCCATCAGGAGGACTAGCGGGGGGGGCACAGATACGCAGTATTTT.

CDR3 amino acids: CASSMERRGVQETQYF. In DNA form, the CDR3 reads TGTGCCAGTAGTATGGAACGGCGGGGGGTTCAAGAGACCCAGTACTTC. The gene calls are TRBV19 and TRBJ2-5; 8 bases match TRBD2. Germline values: CDR1 LNHDA, CDR2 SQIVND (reference sequence). V was clipped by 3 bases and J by 2 bases; unmatched bases: 8. The CDR3 loop spans 16 amino acids.

V gene TRBV19 combines with J gene TRBJ2-1; no firm D call. CDR3 size: 15 residues. V was trimmed by 2 bases and J by 9 bases, leaving 17 bases between them. Per germline, CDR1 LNHDA and CDR2 SQIVND (reference sequence). In nucleotides, the CDR3 is TGTGCCAGTAGTATATTGGGGATGGGTACAACTGAGCAGTTCTTC. This encodes CASSILGMGTTEQFF.

This sequence joins TRBV28 and TRBJ2-7; no firm D call. The CDR3 runs to 17 residues. Per the germline V gene, CDR1 is MDHEN and CDR2 is SYDVKM. Trimming pared 3 bases from V and 6 bases from J, leaving 24 bases between. CDR3 loop: CASSFSGRSGSLGEQYF. As DNA, the CDR3 is TGTGCCAGCAGTTTCTCAGGAAGATCGGGCAGTCTGGGCGAGCAGTACTTC.

V usage is TRBV7-3 and J usage is TRBJ2-2; 7 bases are a match to TRBD2. Looked up from germline, CDR1 is SGHTA and CDR2 is FQGTGA. V gave up 0 bases and J gave up 4 bases; unmatched junction bases: 11. The CDR3 is made up of 18 amino acids. CDR3 DNA: TGTGCCAGCAGCTTAACGGCTGGACTAGTGGGCAGCACCGGGGAGCTGTTTTTT. Its protein product is CASSLTAGLVGSTGELFF.

The genes are TRBV5-1 and TRBJ2-5; D not certain. This CDR3 has 13 residues. Germline-derived CDR1 and CDR2 are SGHRS and YFSETQ. With 4 bases removed from V and 4 bases from J, the gap between germline ends came to 11 bases. The CDR3 reads CASSPPLGETQYF. The CDR3 coding sequence is TGCGCCAGCAGCCCCCCTCTAGGAGAGACCCAGTACTTC.

A note on this clone: The junction and the germline gene differ at one end; a read error may be behind it. The chain recombines TRBV14 with TRBJ2-7; the match to TRBD1 covers 7 bases. Germline CDR1 SGHDN, CDR2 FVKESK. CDR3 length equals 14 residues. DNA for the CDR3: TGTGCCAGCAGACCCTCTGGACAGGAAATCCGTCTACGCTTC. This encodes CASRPSGQEIRLRF.

V and J are TRBV27 and TRBJ1-5, with D possibly being TRBD1 (6 bases). The CDR3 spans 14 residues. Germline values: CDR1 MNHEY, CDR2 SMNVEV (reference sequence). V lost 3 bases to trimming and J lost 5 bases, with 11 bases between them. The CDR3 reads CASSFRGRDQPQHF. The CDR3 nucleotides are TGTGCCAGCAGTTTTCGGGGGCGAGATCAGCCCCAGCATTTT.

V usage is TRBV6-1 and J usage is TRBJ1-4; 11 nucleotides line up with TRBD1. The junction had 10 bases not matched to a gene; V was cut back by 2 bases and J by 8 bases. There are 17 residues in the CDR3. From germline, CDR1 is MNHNS and CDR2 SASEGT. The CDR3 loop is CASSELGQGDIQEKLFF. CDR3 nucleotides: TGTGCCAGCAGTGAATTGGGACAGGGGGATATTCAAGAAAAACTGTTTTTT.

The V and J genes are TRBV4-2 and TRBJ2-2; 8 positions match TRBD1. The length of the CDR3 is 16 residues. In germline, CDR1 is LGHNA, CDR2 YNFKEQ. Germline trimming cut 4 bases from V and 7 bases from J; bases unmatched to any gene: 11. The CDR3 bases are TGTGCCAGCAGCCCCGGGGTTGGGACAGGCGACGGGGAGCTGTTTTTT. It is translated as CASSPGVGTGDGELFF.

The chain carries TRBV19 and TRBJ2-3; tentatively, D is TRBD1 or TRBD2 (5 bases each). The CDR3 totals 19 residues. In germline, CDR1 is LNHDA, CDR2 SQIVND (reference sequence). Trimming removed 5 bases from V and 0 bases from J, with 24 bases in between. The CDR3 DNA reads as TGTGCCAGTAGTCCTCAAACGGGACGTGTTGGGTGGAGCACAGATACGCAGTATTTT. Its translation is CASSPQTGRVGWSTDTQYF.

This clone turned up a few times. V is TRBV5-1 and J is TRBJ1-1; D call uncertain. With 4 bases removed from V and 5 bases from J, the gap between germline ends came to 18 bases. Germline values: CDR1 SGHRS, CDR2 YFSETQ. The CDR3 sequence is 15 residues long. Here the CDR3 reads CASSGEEVVRTEAFF. Here the CDR3 DNA reads TGCGCCAGCAGCGGGGAAGAGGTGGTAAGGACTGAAGCTTTCTTT.

This chain joins TRBV28 and TRBJ2-3; D remains unclear. The length of the CDR3 is 15 residues. V was cut by 2 bases and J by 4 bases, with 13 bases left in between. Germline CDR1 and CDR2: MDHEN and SYDVKM. CDR3 nucleotide sequence: TGTGCCAGCAGTTTACCCTCGATAAACGCAGATACGCAGTATTTT. Residues: CASSLPSINADTQYF.